These 12 T cell receptor beta chains were sequenced from one sample in a study of cytomegalovirus exposure and HLA in healthy donors. Vbeta (60) and Jbeta (13) primers were used in the PCR. Measured with immunoSEQ multiplex PCR; TCRdb has only the in-frame clones, and not every one. Seen here are fewer than 180,000 clones, 70% to 80% observed once, and the top ten hold 3.5%. The sequencing input was PBMCs. All receptors derive from a human donor in good health.

J is TRBJ1-4 and V is TRBV4-1; TRBD1 might be the D (6 bases). From germline, CDR1 is MGHRA and CDR2 YSYEKL. Trimming left V 2 bases short and J 8 bases short, with 15 bases between. This CDR3 region has 15 residues. The CDR3: CASSQPDSSYEKLFF. For the CDR3, the DNA is TGCGCCAGCAGCCAACCGGACAGTAGTTACGAAAAACTGTTTTTT.

The chain joins TRBV7-2 to TRBJ2-3, with D perhaps TRBD1 (6 bases). Trimming removed 4 bases from V and 0 bases from J, with 11 bases in between. Germline V CDR1 and CDR2: SGHTA, FQGNSA. CDR3 length equals 15 residues. CDR3 nucleotides: TGTGCCAGCAGCTCCCAAAGGGGGAGCACAGATACGCAGTATTTT. Its protein is CASSSQRGSTDTQYF.

V and J are TRBV5-4 and TRBJ2-5, with TRBD1 matching 8 bases. The CDR3 extends over 15 amino acids. Germline V gene lookup returns CDR1 SGHNT and CDR2 YYREEE (reference sequence). Trimming at V came to 4 bases and at J to 2 bases, leaving 7 bases not matched to a gene. The CDR3 DNA follows: TGTGCCAGCAGCAAAGACAGGGGCCTACAAGAGACCCAGTACTTC. Protein product: CASSKDRGLQETQYF.

J is TRBJ2-5 and V is TRBV5-8; D is possibly TRBD2 (6 bases). The CDR3 extends over 13 amino acids. The V and J ends lost 7 bases and 2 bases respectively, with 12 bases between them. Germline CDR1 SGHTS, CDR2 YDEGEE. CDR3 DNA: TGTGCCAGCCGCCCCCGGGGGCAAGAGACCCAGTACTTC. This encodes CASRPRGQETQYF.

The V call is TRBV30, the J call TRBJ2-7; 10 bases are a match to TRBD1. From germline, CDR1 is GTSNPN and CDR2 SVGIG (reference sequence). V lost 8 bases and J lost 4; bases outside the gene matches: 8. This CDR3 has 13 amino acids. As DNA, the CDR3 is TGTGCCGGGGGACAGGGGTTTTCTTACGAGCAGTACTTC. Translation gives CAGGQGFSYEQYF.

The chain couples TRBV15 to TRBJ1-2; TRBD1 matches at 7 bases. J lost 4 bases, V lost 5 bases, and 7 bases had no gene match. Germline V gene lookup returns CDR1 LNHNV and CDR2 YYDKDF (reference sequence). The CDR3 contains 14 residues. The DNA for the CDR3 is TGTGCCACCAGCGAGGGACAGCGCCGCTATGGCTACACCTTC. This gives the protein CATSEGQRRYGYTF.

The chain is built from TRBV6-1 and TRBJ2-1; 11 nucleotides line up with TRBD2. The CDR3 has 17 amino acids. The junction had 5 bases not matched to a gene; V was cut back by 2 bases and J by 2 bases. Germline CDR1 MNHNS, CDR2 SASEGT. CDR3 residues: CASSESPSGRPYNEQFF. The CDR3 coding sequence is TGTGCCAGCAGTGAAAGCCCTAGCGGGAGGCCCTACAATGAGCAGTTCTTC.

This rearrangement joins TRBV7-9 to TRBJ1-1; D is ambiguous. This CDR3 is 14 amino acids long. Germline CDR1 reads SEHNR; CDR2 reads FQNEAQ (reference sequence). Trimming pared 6 bases from V and 5 bases from J, leaving 16 bases between. The CDR3 coding sequence is TGTGCCAGCAGAGAGAGGGTCTCGATGACTGAAGCTTTCTTT. It codes for CASRERVSMTEAFF. Using reference TRBV7-9 and TRBJ1-1 for the parts outside the CDR3, the full variable domain is DTGVSQNPRHKITKRGQNVTFRCDPISEHNRLYWYRQTLGQGPEFLTYFQNEAQLEKSRLLSDRFSAERPKGSFSTLEIQRTEQGDSAMYLCASRERVSMTEAFFGQGTRLTVV.

The chain is built from TRBV5-4 and TRBJ1-1, with a possible D match to TRBD1 (6 bases). Germline CDR1 and CDR2: SGHNT and YYREEE (reference sequence). This CDR3 contains 15 residues. Trimming shortened V by 4 bases and J by 6 bases, and 19 bases separated the two germline ends. The chain's CDR3 is CASSTKRQGIAEAFF. The CDR3 DNA reads as TGTGCCAGCAGCACGAAACGGCAGGGGATAGCTGAAGCTTTCTTT.

Only one count was recorded for this clone. This sequence joins TRBV28 and TRBJ1-5; the D is unclear. The V end lost 5 bases, the J end lost 0 bases, and 5 bases lay between the germline ends. Germline V lookup: CDR1 MDHEN, CDR2 SYDVKM. CDR3 length: 13 residues. The CDR3 here is CASSRDSNQPQHF. CDR3 nucleotide sequence: TGTGCCAGCAGTCGGGATAGCAATCAGCCCCAGCATTTT. Supplemented by reference TRBV28 and TRBJ1-5, the full variable domain reads DVKVTQSSRYLVKRTGEKVFLECVQDMDHENMFWYRQDPGLGLRLIYFSYDVKMKEKGDIPEGYSVSREKKERFSLILESASTNQTSMYLCASSRDSNQPQHFGDGTRLSIL.

The CDR3 nucleotides are TGCGCCAGCAGCTTGCGGGGTGAGGGTAGAGATACGCAGTATTTT. It codes for CASSLRGEGRDTQYF. This chain connects TRBV5-1 to TRBJ2-3; tentatively, D is TRBD2 (5 bases). Trimming left V 1 base short and J 5 bases short, with 14 bases between. CDR1 is SGHRS and CDR2 is YFSETQ in the germline V gene. The CDR3 length is 15 residues.

The chain links TRBV5-4 to TRBJ2-1, with 8 bases that match TRBD2. The CDR3 covers 17 residues. The J segment lost 6 bases and the V segment lost 7 bases, leaving 18 bases of the junction unmatched. Looked up from germline, CDR1 is SGHNT and CDR2 is YYREEE (reference sequence). The CDR3 region is CASQRTSGPKISNEQFF. The CDR3 nucleotides read TGTGCCAGCCAAAGAACTAGCGGCCCAAAAATATCCAATGAGCAGTTCTTC.